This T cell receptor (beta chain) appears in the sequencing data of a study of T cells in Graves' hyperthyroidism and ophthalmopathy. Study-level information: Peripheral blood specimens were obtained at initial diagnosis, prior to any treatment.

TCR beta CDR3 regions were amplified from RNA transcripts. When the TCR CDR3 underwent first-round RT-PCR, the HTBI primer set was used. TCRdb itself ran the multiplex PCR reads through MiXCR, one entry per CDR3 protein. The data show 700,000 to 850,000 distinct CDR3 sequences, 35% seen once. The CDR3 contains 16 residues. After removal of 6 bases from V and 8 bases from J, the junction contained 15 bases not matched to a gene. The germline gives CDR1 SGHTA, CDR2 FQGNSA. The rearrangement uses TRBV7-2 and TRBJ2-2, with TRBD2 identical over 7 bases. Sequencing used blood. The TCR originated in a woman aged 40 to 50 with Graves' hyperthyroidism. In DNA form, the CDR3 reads TGTGCCAGCAGACCTACCGGGACTGGCGGGAGTGGGGAGCTGTTTTTT. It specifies CASRPTGTGGSGELFF.